A single sample is the source of the 9 T cell receptor beta chains below, sequenced in a study of blood T cell repertoires in COVID-19. Here immunoSEQ multiplex PCR was the method, and the copy in TCRdb shows in-frame clones only, minus some. In the table there are more than 85,000 clones, 80% to 85% of which are singletons. Sequencing was done on a sample of peripheral blood. The origin of the receptors is a man aged 55 to 70 with acute or convalescent COVID-19.

This chain joins TRBV18 and TRBJ1-2, with a possible D match to TRBD1 (6 bases). This CDR3 is built from 16 residues. CDR1 is KGHSH and CDR2 is LQKENI in the germline V gene. V was pared by 2 bases and J by 0 bases, with 13 bases between. CDR3 amino acids: CASSPITGLTNYGYTF. CDR3 coding DNA: TGTGCCAGCTCACCAATTACAGGGCTAACTAACTATGGCTACACCTTC.

The chain employs TRBV10-1 and TRBJ2-2; weak D call: TRBD1 (6 bases). Germline V gene sequence: CDR1 WNHNN, CDR2 SYGVQD (reference sequence). This CDR3 is built from 14 residues. The ends were cut back, 3 bases at V and 1 base at J, with 6 bases in the middle. CDR3 bases: TGCGCCAGCAGTGAACAGGGGAACACCGGGGAGCTGTTTTTT. It encodes CASSEQGNTGELFF.

This chain links TRBV6-5 with TRBJ2-5; 7 bases match TRBD2. Trimming cost V 6 bases and J 4 bases; bases outside gene matches: 8. The CDR3 is 14 amino acids. In germline, CDR1 is MNHEY, CDR2 SVGAGI. DNA for the CDR3: TGTGCCAGCAGCTTCTGGGGGGGTCCAGAGACCCAGTACTTC. Amino acid sequence: CASSFWGGPETQYF.

The rearrangement uses TRBV5-8 and TRBJ2-5, with D unresolved. V lost 4 bases and J 10 bases, leaving 11 bases between the germline ends. The CDR3 sequence is 11 residues long. Germline CDR1 SGHTS, CDR2 YDEGEE. DNA for the CDR3: TGTGCCAGCAGCCAACGTGTAGACCAGTACTTC. As protein: CASSQRVDQYF.

This chain links TRBV12-3 or TRBV12-4 with TRBJ1-1; maybe TRBD1 (5 bases). V lost 5 bases to trimming and J lost 8 bases, with 9 bases between them. There are 11 residues in the CDR3. Here the CDR3 DNA reads TGTGCCAGCAGTATCAGGGCCGAAGCTTTCTTT. Protein sequence: CASSIRAEAFF.

This chain connects TRBV10-3 to TRBJ1-1; 10 bases line up with TRBD1. Germline assignment: CDR1 ENHRY and CDR2 SYGVKD. The J segment lost 3 bases and the V segment lost 6 bases, leaving 10 bases of the junction unmatched. The CDR3 sequence is 16 residues long. CDR3 protein: CAIRPSRDRGDTEAFF. In nucleotides, the CDR3 is TGTGCCATCAGACCTTCCCGGGACAGGGGTGACACTGAAGCTTTCTTT.

The chain carries TRBV27 and TRBJ1-1, with D perhaps TRBD1 (5 bases). The germline CDR1 and CDR2 sequences are MNHEY and SMNVEV (reference sequence). The CDR3 is 14 amino acids. V lost 5 bases and J lost 4, with 14 bases in between. The CDR3 spells CASSVQVFGTEAFF. In DNA form, the CDR3 reads TGTGCCAGCAGTGTACAGGTTTTCGGCACTGAAGCTTTCTTT.

The chain has TRBV6-2 or TRBV6-3 and TRBJ2-7, with D perhaps TRBD1 (5 bases). The CDR3 covers 14 residues. Germline-derived CDR1 and CDR2 are MNHEY and SVGEGT. Trimming took off 0 bases at V and 2 bases at J, with 8 bases between the two ends. The chain's CDR3 is CASSYSGLTYEQYV. CDR3 in DNA: TGTGCCAGCAGTTACTCGGGGCTTACCTACGAGCAGTACGTC.

The chain links TRBV4-3 to TRBJ1-1; D not resolved. Germline assignment: CDR1 LGHNA and CDR2 YSLEER. V lost 0 bases to trimming and J lost 0 bases, with 11 bases between them. There are 16 residues in the CDR3. CDR3 DNA: TGCGCCAGCAGCCAAGATCCAACACAAATGAACACTGAAGCTTTCTTT. Protein sequence: CASSQDPTQMNTEAFF.